Below are 7 T cell receptor beta chains sequenced from a single sample in a study of CD8 T cells in ankylosing spondylitis. Findings of the study overall: Characteristic of ankylosing spondylitis blood, it appeared, was a TCR beta motif comprising several highly homologous variants.

Their antigens are not known. Each CDR3 protein is one row after TCRdb ran MiXCR on the 5' RACE reads. The sample has roughly 450,000 distinct CDR3 sequences, roughly a quarter seen once; the top ten hold 0.89%. The sample was blood, either unsorted or a sorted T cell fraction (not recorded which). These TCRs come from a male donor with ankylosing spondylitis.

In this sample, this clonotype turned up a few times. The J gene is TRBJ2-5, the V gene TRBV7-9; D is uncertain. V was trimmed by 5 bases and J by 8 bases, leaving 21 bases between them. Germline CDR1 is SEHNR and CDR2 is FQNEAQ (reference sequence). This CDR3 region has 15 residues. CDR3 sequence (DNA): TGTGCCAGCAGCCCCCCGCTCCGGCCGATGGATACCCAGTACTTC. This translates into CASSPPLRPMDTQYF.

V is TRBV5-1 and J is TRBJ2-7; D is undetermined. V was cut by 0 bases and J by 0 bases, with 4 bases left in between. Germline V lookup: CDR1 SGHRS, CDR2 YFSETQ. The CDR3 sequence is 13 residues long. The CDR3 DNA is TGCGCCAGCAGCTTGGGGTACTCCTACGAGCAGTACGTC. Translation: CASSLGYSYEQYV.

The chain uses TRBV5-1 and TRBJ2-5; tentatively, D is TRBD2 (6 bases). CDR3 size: 16 residues. V was pared by 4 bases and J by 1 base, with 17 bases between. CDR1 SGHRS and CDR2 YFSETQ come from the germline V gene. In nucleotides, the CDR3 is TGCGCCAGCAGCCTCTCGATTAGCGGTACCCAAGAGACCCAGTACTTC. Amino acids: CASSLSISGTQETQYF.

This rearrangement joins TRBV20-1 to TRBJ1-6, with D uncertain. V gave up 0 bases and J gave up 0 bases, with 9 bases separating them. In germline, CDR1 is DFQATT, CDR2 SNEGSKA (reference sequence). CDR3 size: 16 residues. The CDR3 here is CSARDSASSYNSPLHF. CDR3 nucleotides: TGCAGTGCTAGAGATAGTGCGAGCTCCTATAATTCACCCCTCCACTTT.

This clonotype appeared a few times. The chain carries TRBV20-1 and TRBJ2-3; 12 bases match TRBD2. This CDR3 is built from 15 residues. V dropped 4 bases and J dropped 5; count of bases not matched to a gene: 7. CDR1 is DFQATT and CDR2 is SNEGSKA in the germline V gene (reference sequence). DNA of the CDR3: TGCAGTGCTATTCCGACTAGCGGGAGTGGAGATACGCAGTATTTT. This translates into CSAIPTSGSGDTQYF.

This clonotype was counted a few times. This chain uses TRBV3-1 with TRBJ1-3; the D gene is possibly TRBD1 (6 bases). The CDR3 contains 17 residues. The germline CDR1 and CDR2 sequences are LGHDT and YNNKEL (reference sequence). V lost 4 bases, J lost 2 bases, and 18 bases lay in between. CDR3 nucleotides: TGTGCCAGCAGCCCATGGAGGGGGTTCAGGCCTGGAAACACCATATATTTT. This sequence encodes CASSPWRGFRPGNTIYF. Filled out from reference TRBV3-1 and TRBJ1-3, the complete variable domain reads DTAVSQTPKYLVTQMGNDKSIKCEQNLGHDTMYWYKQDSKKFLKIMFSYNNKELIINETVPNRFSPKSPDKAHLNLHINSLELGDSAVYFCASSPWRGFRPGNTIYFGEGSWLTVV.

This clonotype was recorded a few times. The chain links TRBV12-3 or TRBV12-4 to TRBJ2-3; D unresolved. V lost 3 bases to trimming and J lost 1 base, with 8 bases between them. The CDR3 sequence is 14 residues long. CDR3 in DNA: TGTGCCAGCAGTTTGTCGCTCCGCACAGATACGCAGTATTTT. Translating it yields CASSLSLRTDTQYF.